Following are 19 T cell receptor beta chains from one sample sequenced in a study of T cell responses to AZD1222 COVID-19 vaccine (dated by TCRdb to 2020 to 2022). Library method: the immunoSEQ multiplex PCR assay. Held by TCRdb, this immuneACCESS table contains in-frame sequences only and omits some clones. Under half of the omission traces to an unresolved V gene where checked; the cause of the rest is unknown. The table for this sample lists about 120,000 clones; more than 85% of them were counted only once. The ten largest make up around 5% of the sample. The sample's time point label, in plain terms: about 28 days (+/-7) after the second vaccine dose. The source was peripheral blood, collected 28 days after the second AZD1222 dose. The source is an adult who received the AZD1222 COVID-19 vaccine.

The chain couples TRBV2 to TRBJ1-5; TRBD1 matches at 7 bases. The CDR3 length is 14 residues. CDR1 and CDR2 from the germline V gene are SNHLY and FYNNEI. V lost 7 bases, J lost 7 bases, and 10 bases stayed unmatched. The CDR3 loop reads CASTGTALGQPQHF. DNA of the CDR3: TGTGCCAGCACCGGGACAGCCCTCGGCCAGCCCCAGCATTTT.

The chain recombines TRBV7-9 with TRBJ2-1; 8 positions match TRBD2. The J segment lost 7 bases and the V segment lost 2 bases, leaving 4 bases of the junction unmatched. The CDR3 extends over 14 amino acids. The germline gives CDR1 SEHNR, CDR2 FQNEAQ (reference sequence). CDR3 in amino acids: CASSLSLAVNEQFF. CDR3 nucleotides: TGTGCCAGCAGCTTATCACTAGCGGTAAATGAGCAGTTCTTC.

The chain couples TRBV6-5 to TRBJ2-7; D ambiguous. The V end lost 8 bases, the J end lost 0 bases, and 11 bases lay between the germline ends. The CDR3 spans 13 residues. Per germline, CDR1 MNHEY and CDR2 SVGAGI. CDR3 residues: CASRTPNSYEQYF. CDR3 DNA: TGTGCCAGCCGTACACCCAACTCCTACGAGCAGTACTTC.

The rearrangement links TRBV18 to TRBJ2-2; unclear D gene. The CDR3 covers 16 residues. In germline, CDR1 is KGHSH, CDR2 LQKENI. Trimming stripped 0 bases from V and 6 bases from J, with 14 bases between. The CDR3 region has the DNA TGTGCCAGCTCACCACCGGCTAGTCTGGGGTCCGGGGAGCTGTTTTTT. It is translated as CASSPPASLGSGELFF.

The chain joins TRBV7-6 to TRBJ2-1; D is possibly TRBD2 (7 bases). V lost 4 bases and J 4 bases, leaving 11 bases between the germline ends. Germline values: CDR1 SGHVS, CDR2 FNYEAQ. The CDR3 runs 14 residues. CDR3: CASSWGGPYNEQFF. The CDR3 DNA follows: TGTGCCAGCAGCTGGGGGGGGCCTTACAATGAGCAGTTCTTC.

This clone was seen just once. The rearrangement links TRBV18 to TRBJ1-1; D gene uncertain. CDR1 and CDR2 (germline): KGHSH, LQKENI. V lost 3 bases and J 1 base, leaving 9 bases between the germline ends. This CDR3 region has 14 residues. CDR3 amino acids: CASSPGVANTEAFF. The CDR3 DNA reads as TGTGCCAGCTCACCCGGGGTAGCGAACACTGAAGCTTTCTTT.

V gene TRBV4-1 combines with J gene TRBJ2-5, with 8 bases identical to TRBD1. This CDR3 has 15 amino acids. Germline-derived CDR1 and CDR2 are MGHRA and YSYEKL. V was pared by 5 bases and J by 1 base, with 6 bases of the junction left unmatched. CDR3 sequence: CASSTGQAIQETQYF. CDR3 nucleotide sequence: TGCGCCAGCAGCACGGGACAGGCGATCCAAGAGACCCAGTACTTC.

The chain combines TRBV3-1 (or the pseudogene TRBV3-2) with TRBJ1-1; no clear D gene. Looked up from germline, CDR1 is LGHDT and CDR2 is YNNKEL (reference sequence). The CDR3 totals 13 residues. Trimming left V 5 bases short and J 4 bases short, with 11 bases between. CDR3 bases: TGTGCCAGCAGCGGGCGGCGGGGCACTGAAGCTTTCTTT. Translation: CASSGRRGTEAFF.

This chain uses TRBV7-2 with TRBJ1-1; D gene uncertain. The length of the CDR3 is 14 residues. Trimming pared 1 base from V and 0 bases from J, leaving 6 bases between. CDR1 is SGHTA and CDR2 is FQGNSA in the germline V gene. The CDR3 reads CASSLDGLNTEAFF. CDR3 nucleotides: TGTGCCAGCAGCTTAGATGGGTTGAACACTGAAGCTTTCTTT.

The chain recombines TRBV7-6 with TRBJ2-5, with 7 nucleotides matching TRBD1. Trimming cost V 5 bases and J 3 bases; bases outside gene matches: 3. The CDR3 is 13 amino acids. The germline V gene has CDR1 SGHVS and CDR2 FNYEAQ. In DNA form, the CDR3 reads TGTGCCAGCAGCGAAGACAGGGAAGAGACCCAGTACTTC. Protein sequence: CASSEDREETQYF. Drawing the rest from reference TRBV7-6 and TRBJ2-5, the complete variable domain is GAGVSQSPRYKVTKRGQDVALRCDPISGHVSLYWYRQALGQGPEFLTYFNYEAQQDKSGLPNDRFSAERPEGSISTLTIQRTEQRDSAMYRCASSEDREETQYFGPGTRLLVL.

The rearrangement joins TRBV5-4 to TRBJ2-3; the match to TRBD1 covers 7 bases. Germline V gene lookup returns CDR1 SGHNT and CDR2 YYREEE (reference sequence). This CDR3 region has 15 residues. V shed 4 bases, J shed 3 bases, and the junction held 8 bases outside the gene matches. CDR3 bases: TGTGCCAGCAGCCCCGACAGGGCCCTAACAGATACGCAGTATTTT. Its protein product is CASSPDRALTDTQYF.

V is TRBV10-1 and J is TRBJ1-3; weak D call: TRBD1 (5 bases). Deletions cut 9 bases from V and 4 bases from J, with 7 bases between. CDR3 length: 11 residues. CDR1 is WNHNN, CDR2 SYGVQD, per germline (reference sequence). The CDR3 reads CARHRGNTIYF. CDR3 bases: TGCGCCAGGCACAGGGGAAACACCATATATTTT.

As for this clone: A junction boundary mismatches the germline segment, possibly from a read error. This chain links TRBV5-8 with TRBJ1-5; D uncertain. The germline V gene has CDR1 SGHTS and CDR2 YDEGEE. CDR3 length: 15 residues. The CDR3 spells CASRLGGQNNQPQHF. CDR3 coding DNA: TGTGCCAGCAGGTTGGGCGGGCAGAACAATCAGCCCCAGCATTTT.

The chain has TRBV30 and TRBJ1-4, with D possibly being TRBD1 (5 bases). V dropped 3 bases and J dropped 3 bases, with 14 bases sitting between them. The CDR3 runs 15 residues. The V gene's germline CDR1 is GTSNPN and CDR2 SVGIG (reference sequence). CDR3 loop: CAWSRTLTANEKLFF. In DNA form, the CDR3 reads TGTGCCTGGAGCCGGACACTTACTGCTAATGAAAAACTGTTTTTT.

This clone was observed a single time. The CDR3 DNA sequence: TGTGCCAGCAATGCGGAAAACAAAAACATTCAGTACTTC. This translates into CASNAENKNIQYF. J is TRBJ2-4 and V is TRBV6-6; no clear D gene. This CDR3 region has 13 residues. Trimming took 7 bases from V and 3 from J, leaving 10 bases between them. The germline gives CDR1 MNHNY, CDR2 SVGAGI (reference sequence).

The chain employs TRBV19 and TRBJ2-3, with a weak D call TRBD2 (6 bases). V shed 6 bases and J shed 2 bases, with 12 bases lying between them. The germline V gene encodes CDR1 LNHDA and CDR2 SQIVND (reference sequence). This CDR3 has 14 amino acids. The DNA of the CDR3 is TGTGCCAGTAGCGGGGCGGGGATCACAGATACGCAGTATTTT. It translates to CASSGAGITDTQYF.

The gene calls are TRBV21-1 and TRBJ2-3. TRBV21-1 is flagged as a pseudogene. CDR3 length: 13 amino acids. The CDR3 bases are TGTGCCAGCAGCAAACTTTGGGGAGATACGCAGTATTTT. It is translated as CASSKLWGDTQYF.

This clone appeared a single time. The rearrangement links TRBV10-3 to TRBJ2-7, with a possible D match to TRBD1 (5 bases). CDR3 length: 14 amino acids. From germline, CDR1 is ENHRY and CDR2 SYGVKD. The V gene lost 2 bases and the J gene lost 6 bases, with 14 bases spanning the gap. CDR3 DNA sequence: TGTGCCATCAGTGAGATAGGGGTTCCGGGCGAGCAGTACTTC. It codes for CAISEIGVPGEQYF.

This chain's CDR3 is CSVDPTGTTDTQYF. CDR3 DNA sequence: TGCAGCGTCGACCCGACTGGTACCACAGATACGCAGTATTTT. This rearrangement joins TRBV29-1 to TRBJ2-3; D not certain. The CDR3 runs to 14 residues. The ends were cut back, 6 bases at V and 2 bases at J, with 15 bases in the middle. Per the germline V gene, CDR1 is SQVTM and CDR2 is ANQGSEA.